Listed below are T cell receptor beta chains from one sample, sequenced in a study of blood T cell repertoires in COVID-19. Profiling relied on immunoSEQ multiplex PCR, and the TCRdb table lists in-frame clones only, not all of them. Here the sample spans approximately 250,000 clones, approximately 89% being singletons. Sequencing was carried out using peripheral blood. These receptors were taken from a woman aged 60-75 years who had recovered from COVID-19. Each CDR3 is given with its conserved first and last residue. The D gene is left open where the match is weak. Part of the rows lack a size; the others show once, few, many or a class for expanded clones.

d_call | cdr3_length | j_call | clone_size | v_call | cdr3_nt | cdr3_aa
TRBD2 | 17 | TRBJ2-7 | . | TRBV19 | TGTGCCAGTAGTCTCCAGGGACTAGCGGGGGGGCCACACGAGCAGTACTTC | CASSLQGLAGGPHEQYF
. | 14 | TRBJ2-3 | . | TRBV6-5 | TGTGCCAGCCAAGTCGAGAGTAGCACAGATACGCAGTATTTT | CASQVESSTDTQYF
TRBD2 | 15 | TRBJ2-7 | . | TRBV28 | TGTGCCAGCAGTCCCCCTGGCGGGGGAACCTACGAGCAGTACTTC | CASSPPGGGTYEQYF
TRBD2 | 15 | TRBJ2-7 | . | TRBV9 | TGTGCCAGCAGCGTGTTGGGACTAGCGGGGACCGAGCAGTACTTC | CASSVLGLAGTEQYF
TRBD1 | 14 | TRBJ2-7 | . | TRBV3-1/TRBV3-2 | TGTGCCAGCAGCGGCCGGGACAGGGGTAACGAGCAGTACTTC | CASSGRDRGNEQYF
TRBD2 | 17 | TRBJ2-2 | . | TRBV24-1 | TGTGCCACCAGTGATCTAGCGGGGGGGCCGGGCACCGGGGAGCTGTTTTTT | CATSDLAGGPGTGELFF
. | 14 | TRBJ1-2 | . | TRBV2 | TGTGCCAGCAGCGCGGGATATACGGACTATGGCTACACCTTC | CASSAGYTDYGYTF
. | 17 | TRBJ2-7 | . | TRBV19 | TGTGCCAGTAGTAGAGCTGTGGGAGCATCCGGGGTCTACGAGCAGTACTTC | CASSRAVGASGVYEQYF
. | 16 | TRBJ2-7 | . | TRBV9 | TGTGCCAGCAGCCCCTGGGGGAGGCGGGGAGCCTACGAGCAGTACTTC | CASSPWGRRGAYEQYF
. | 16 | TRBJ2-2 | . | TRBV7-2 | TGTGCCAGCAGCCGCTGGACAGTTTCGAACACCGGGGAGCTGTTTTTT | CASSRWTVSNTGELFF
. | 17 | TRBJ2-7 | . | TRBV28 | TGTGCCAGCAGTCCTGCGGGGAACAGTCCCTTTACCTACGAGCAGTACTTC | CASSPAGNSPFTYEQYF
. | 15 | TRBJ1-2 | . | TRBV6-2/TRBV6-3 | TGTGCCAGCAGTTCGAGACAGGCGATTTACTATGGCTACACCTTC | CASSSRQAIYYGYTF
TRBD1 | 14 | TRBJ1-3 | few | TRBV5-1 | TGCGCCAGCAGCTTGGCGACAGGGCGAAACACCATATATTTT | CASSLATGRNTIYF
TRBD1 | 16 | TRBJ1-4 | . | TRBV5-1 | TGCGCCACGACTCCCGGGACAGGGGGCAGTAATGAAAAACTGTTTTTT | CATTPGTGGSNEKLFF
. | 15 | TRBJ1-2 | . | TRBV7-2 | TGTGCCAGCAGCTTAGCCCCGGACAAGGGGCTCGATTACACCTTC | CASSLAPDKGLDYTF
. | 15 | TRBJ1-5 | . | TRBV6-5 | TGTGCCAGCAGGGAGACACTAGCCTACAATCAGCCCCAGCATTTT | CASRETLAYNQPQHF
. | 13 | TRBJ1-1 | . | TRBV29-1 | TGCAGCGTTGGGGCCATCTTGAACACTGAAGCTTTCTTT | CSVGAILNTEAFF
. | 13 | TRBJ2-6 | . | TRBV29-1 | TGCAGCGTAACAGTCTCTGGGGCCAACGTCCTGACTTTC | CSVTVSGANVLTF
. | 11 | TRBJ2-7 | few | TRBV10-3 | TGTGCCGTACAGGGTTCCTACGAGCAGTACTTC | CAVQGSYEQYF